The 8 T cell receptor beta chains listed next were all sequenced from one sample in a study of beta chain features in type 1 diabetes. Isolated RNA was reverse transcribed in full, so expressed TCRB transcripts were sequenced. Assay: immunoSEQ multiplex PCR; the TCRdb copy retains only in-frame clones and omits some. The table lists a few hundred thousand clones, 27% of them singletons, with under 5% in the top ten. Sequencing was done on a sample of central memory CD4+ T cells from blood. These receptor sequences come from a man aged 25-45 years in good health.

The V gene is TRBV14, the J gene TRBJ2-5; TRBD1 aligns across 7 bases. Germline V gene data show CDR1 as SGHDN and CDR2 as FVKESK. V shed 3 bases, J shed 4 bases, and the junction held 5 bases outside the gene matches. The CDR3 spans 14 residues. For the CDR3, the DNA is TGTGCCAGCAGCCAGGGACAGATAGGAGAGACCCAGTACTTC. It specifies CASSQGQIGETQYF.

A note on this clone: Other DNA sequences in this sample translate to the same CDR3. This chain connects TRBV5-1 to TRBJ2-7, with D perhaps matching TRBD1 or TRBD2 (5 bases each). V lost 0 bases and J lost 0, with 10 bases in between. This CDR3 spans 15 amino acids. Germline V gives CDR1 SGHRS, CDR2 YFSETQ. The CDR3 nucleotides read TGCGCCAGCAGCTTGGAAGCAGGGAGCTCCTACGAGCAGTACTTC. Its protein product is CASSLEAGSSYEQYF.

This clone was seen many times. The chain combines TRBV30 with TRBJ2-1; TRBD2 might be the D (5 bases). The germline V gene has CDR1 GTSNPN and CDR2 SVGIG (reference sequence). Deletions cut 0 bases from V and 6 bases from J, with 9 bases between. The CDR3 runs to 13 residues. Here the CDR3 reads CAWSVNSGNEQFF. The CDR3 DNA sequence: TGTGCCTGGAGTGTAAACAGCGGCAATGAGCAGTTCTTC.

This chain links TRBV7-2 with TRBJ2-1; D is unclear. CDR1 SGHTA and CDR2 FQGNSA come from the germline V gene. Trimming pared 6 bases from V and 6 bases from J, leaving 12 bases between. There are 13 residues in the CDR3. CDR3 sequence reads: CASSQRHLNEQFF. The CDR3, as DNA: TGTGCCAGCAGTCAACGACACCTCAATGAGCAGTTCTTC.

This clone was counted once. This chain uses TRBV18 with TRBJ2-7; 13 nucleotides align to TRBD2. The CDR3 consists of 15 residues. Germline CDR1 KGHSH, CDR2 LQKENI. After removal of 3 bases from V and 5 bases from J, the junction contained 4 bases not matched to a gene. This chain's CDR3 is CASSPGLAGDNEQYF. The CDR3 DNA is TGTGCCAGCTCACCCGGACTAGCGGGAGACAACGAGCAGTACTTC. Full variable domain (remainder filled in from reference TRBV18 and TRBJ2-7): NAGVMQNPRHLVRRRGQEARLRCSPMKGHSHVYWYRQLPEEGLKFMVYLQKENIIDESGMPKERFSAEFPKEGPSILRIQQVVRGDSAAYFCASSPGLAGDNEQYFGPGTRLTVT.

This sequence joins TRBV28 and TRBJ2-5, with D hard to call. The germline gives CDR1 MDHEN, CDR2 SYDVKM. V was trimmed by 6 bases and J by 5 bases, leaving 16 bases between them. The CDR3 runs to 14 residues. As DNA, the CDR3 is TGTGCCAGCAGCTATTCTATGCCCCCTGAGACCCAGTACTTC. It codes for CASSYSMPPETQYF.

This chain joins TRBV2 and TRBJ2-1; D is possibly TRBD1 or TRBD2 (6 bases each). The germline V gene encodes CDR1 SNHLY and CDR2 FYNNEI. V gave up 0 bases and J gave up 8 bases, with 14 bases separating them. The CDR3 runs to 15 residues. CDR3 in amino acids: CASSEARRDMDEQFF. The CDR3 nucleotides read TGTGCCAGCAGTGAAGCGCGGCGGGACATGGATGAGCAGTTCTTC.

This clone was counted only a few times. Here the CDR3 reads CASSSPGGLQETQYF. The CDR3, as DNA: TGTGCCAGCAGTTCTCCCGGTGGGCTCCAAGAGACCCAGTACTTC. The rearrangement uses TRBV5-6 and TRBJ2-5; no clear D. The germline V gene encodes CDR1 SGHDT and CDR2 YYEEEE. This CDR3 comprises 15 residues. V dropped 5 bases and J dropped 1 base, with 15 bases sitting between them.